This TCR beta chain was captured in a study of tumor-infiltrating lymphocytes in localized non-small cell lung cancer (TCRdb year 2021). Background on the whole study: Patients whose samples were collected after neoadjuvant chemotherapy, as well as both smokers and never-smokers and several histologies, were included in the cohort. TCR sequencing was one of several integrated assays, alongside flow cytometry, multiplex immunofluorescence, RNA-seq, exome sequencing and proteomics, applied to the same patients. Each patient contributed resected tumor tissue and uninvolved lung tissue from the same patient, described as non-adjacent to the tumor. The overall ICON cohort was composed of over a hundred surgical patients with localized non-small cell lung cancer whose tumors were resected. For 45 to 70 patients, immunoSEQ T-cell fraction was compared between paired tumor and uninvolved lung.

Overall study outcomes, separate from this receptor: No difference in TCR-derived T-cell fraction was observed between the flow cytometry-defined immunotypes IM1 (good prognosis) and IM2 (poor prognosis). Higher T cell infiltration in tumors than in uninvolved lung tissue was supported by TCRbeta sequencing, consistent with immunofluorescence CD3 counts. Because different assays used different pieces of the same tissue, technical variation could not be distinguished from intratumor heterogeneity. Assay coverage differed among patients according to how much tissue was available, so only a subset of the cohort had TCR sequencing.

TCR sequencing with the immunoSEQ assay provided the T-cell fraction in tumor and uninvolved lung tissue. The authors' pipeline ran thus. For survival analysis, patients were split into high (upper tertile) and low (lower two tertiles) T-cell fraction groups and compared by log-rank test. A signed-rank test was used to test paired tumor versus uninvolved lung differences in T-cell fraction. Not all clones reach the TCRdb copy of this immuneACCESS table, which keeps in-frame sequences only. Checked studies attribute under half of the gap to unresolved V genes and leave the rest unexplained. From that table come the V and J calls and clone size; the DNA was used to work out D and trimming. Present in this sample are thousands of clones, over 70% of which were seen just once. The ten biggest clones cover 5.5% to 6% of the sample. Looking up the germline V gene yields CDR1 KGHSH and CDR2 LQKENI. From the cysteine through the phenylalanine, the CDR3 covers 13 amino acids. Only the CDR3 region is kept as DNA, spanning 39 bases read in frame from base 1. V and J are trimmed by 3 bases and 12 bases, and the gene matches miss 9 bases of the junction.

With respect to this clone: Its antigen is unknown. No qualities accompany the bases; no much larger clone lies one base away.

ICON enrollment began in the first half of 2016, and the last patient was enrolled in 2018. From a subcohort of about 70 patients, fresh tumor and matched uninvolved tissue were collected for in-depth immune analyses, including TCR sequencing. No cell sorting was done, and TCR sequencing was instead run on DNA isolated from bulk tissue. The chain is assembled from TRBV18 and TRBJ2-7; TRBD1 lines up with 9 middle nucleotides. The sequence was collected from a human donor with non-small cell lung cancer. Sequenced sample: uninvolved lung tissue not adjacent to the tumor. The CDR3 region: CASSPAKRDRVYF. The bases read TGTGCCAGCTCACCCGCTAAACGGGACAGGGTGTACTTC.